The 7 T cell receptor beta chains reported below all come from one sample, sequenced in a study of shared clonotypes between healthy human individuals. Selected positively for CCR7 and CD45RO-negative, naive CD8 cells excluded terminally differentiated effector memory CD45RA+ cells. Generated by immunoSEQ multiplex PCR, the TCRdb table keeps only in-frame clones and is missing some. The data contain under 1 million clones, about 96% of them singletons. Sample: naive CD8+ T cells sorted from blood. These receptors originate from a man in his thirties or forties in good health.

The chain couples TRBV2 to TRBJ2-1; no definite D call. Germline V CDR1 and CDR2: SNHLY, FYNNEI. CDR3 size: 14 residues. Trimming took 8 bases from V and 0 from J, leaving 11 bases between them. For the CDR3, the DNA is TGTGCCAGCGTGCGTGAGCCCTCCTACAATGAGCAGTTCTTC. The encoded protein is CASVREPSYNEQFF.

This chain uses TRBV29-1 with TRBJ2-1; D perhaps matches TRBD1 (6 bases). V was trimmed by 1 base and J by 5 bases, leaving 18 bases between them. The CDR3 is made up of 16 amino acids. Germline CDR1 is SQVTM and CDR2 is ANQGSEA. The CDR3 DNA reads as TGCAGCGTTGAAGGTGTTCAAGGACAGATAAACAATGAGCAGTTCTTC. Amino acid sequence: CSVEGVQGQINNEQFF.

The chain carries TRBV9 and TRBJ2-3; D remains unclear. V lost 0 bases and J lost 0, with 5 bases in between. The CDR3 length is 14 residues. Germline V gene sequence: CDR1 SGDLS, CDR2 YYNGEE. CDR3 sequence: CASSVVFSTDTQYF. The CDR3 bases are TGTGCCAGCAGCGTAGTTTTTAGCACAGATACGCAGTATTTT.

The chain recombines TRBV29-1 with TRBJ2-7, with D unresolved. Germline V CDR1 and CDR2: SQVTM, ANQGSEA. V was clipped by 6 bases and J by 3 bases, with 18 bases between them. This CDR3 spans 14 amino acids. CDR3 sequence reads: CSVLDTSRFYEQYF. Written as DNA, the CDR3 is TGCAGCGTCCTCGACACCTCGAGATTCTACGAGCAGTACTTC.

The chain is built from TRBV7-6 and TRBJ1-1, with TRBD1 as a possible D gene (6 bases). The V end was cut by 1 base, the J end by 8 bases, with 14 bases between. CDR1 is SGHVS, CDR2 FNYEAQ, per germline. This CDR3 is built from 14 residues. The CDR3 loop is CASSLVIEGEEAFF. CDR3 nucleotide sequence: TGTGCCAGCAGCTTAGTTATCGAGGGGGAAGAAGCTTTCTTT.

The chain combines TRBV27 with TRBJ2-3, with 11 positions matching TRBD2. Losses at the gene ends were 4 bases for V and 7 bases for J; bases not matched to a gene: 10. Germline-derived CDR1 and CDR2 are MNHEY and SMNVEV (reference sequence). CDR3 length: 16 amino acids. The CDR3 region is CASSSTSGRGWYTQYF. The CDR3 nucleotides are TGTGCCAGCAGTTCCACTAGCGGGAGAGGGTGGTATACGCAGTATTTT.

The chain employs TRBV5-1 and TRBJ2-7; D possibly uses TRBD1 or TRBD2 (6 bases each). The CDR3 runs to 14 residues. Germline V gives CDR1 SGHRS, CDR2 YFSETQ. Trimming removed 5 bases at V and 3 bases at J, with 15 bases between. DNA of the CDR3: TGCGCCAGCAGTCCGGGGGACATCGGCTACGAGCAGTACTTC. Its translation is CASSPGDIGYEQYF. The variable domain in full, completed from reference TRBV5-1 and TRBJ2-7, reads KAGVTQTPRYLIKTRGQQVTLSCSPISGHRSVSWYQQTPGQGLQFLFEYFSETQRNKGNFPGRFSGRQFSNSRSEMNVSTLELGDSALYLCASSPGDIGYEQYFGPGTRLTVT.